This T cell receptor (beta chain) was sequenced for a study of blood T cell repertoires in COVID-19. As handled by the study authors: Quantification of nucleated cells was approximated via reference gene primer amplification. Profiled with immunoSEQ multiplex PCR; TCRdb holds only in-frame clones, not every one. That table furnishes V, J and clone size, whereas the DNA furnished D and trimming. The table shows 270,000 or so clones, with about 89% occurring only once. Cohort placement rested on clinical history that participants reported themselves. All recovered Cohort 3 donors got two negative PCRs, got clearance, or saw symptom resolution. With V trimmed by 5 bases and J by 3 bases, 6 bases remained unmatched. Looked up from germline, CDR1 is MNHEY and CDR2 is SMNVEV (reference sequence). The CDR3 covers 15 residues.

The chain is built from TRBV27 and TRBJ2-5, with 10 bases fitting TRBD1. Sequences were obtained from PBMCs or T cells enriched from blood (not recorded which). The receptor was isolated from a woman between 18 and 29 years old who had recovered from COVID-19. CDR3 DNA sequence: TGTGCCAGCAGTGGGTGGGACAGGGGTAAAGAGACCCAGTACTTC. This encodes CASSGWDRGKETQYF.